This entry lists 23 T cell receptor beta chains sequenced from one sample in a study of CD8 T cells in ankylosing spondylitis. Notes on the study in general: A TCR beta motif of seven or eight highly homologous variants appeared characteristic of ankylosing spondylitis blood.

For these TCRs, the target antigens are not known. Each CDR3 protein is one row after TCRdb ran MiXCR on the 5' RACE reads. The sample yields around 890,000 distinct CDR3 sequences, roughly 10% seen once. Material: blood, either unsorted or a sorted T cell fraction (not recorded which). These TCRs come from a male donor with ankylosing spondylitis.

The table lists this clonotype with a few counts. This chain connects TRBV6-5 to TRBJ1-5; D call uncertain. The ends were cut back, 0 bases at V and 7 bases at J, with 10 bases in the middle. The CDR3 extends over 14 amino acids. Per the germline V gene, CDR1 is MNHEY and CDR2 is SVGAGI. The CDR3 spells CASSYSVGRQPQHF. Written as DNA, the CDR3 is TGTGCCAGCAGTTACTCGGTAGGGCGGCAGCCCCAGCATTTT.

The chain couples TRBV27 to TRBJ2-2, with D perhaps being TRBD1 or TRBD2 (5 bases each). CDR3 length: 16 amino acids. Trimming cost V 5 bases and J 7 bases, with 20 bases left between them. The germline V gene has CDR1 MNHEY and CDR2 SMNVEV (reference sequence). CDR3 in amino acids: CASSTGRERVSGELFF. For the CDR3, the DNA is TGTGCCAGCAGTACCGGCAGGGAGCGCGTGAGCGGGGAGCTGTTTTTT.

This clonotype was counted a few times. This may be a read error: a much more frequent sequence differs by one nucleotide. The CDR3 sequence is CCARVSQLAGGREQFF. As DNA, the CDR3 is TGCTGTGCTAGAGTTTCGCAACTAGCGGGAGGGCGAGAGCAGTTCTTC. The chain couples TRBV20-1 to TRBJ2-1; 13 bases fit TRBD2. Looked up from germline, CDR1 is DFQATT and CDR2 is SNEGSKA (reference sequence). The CDR3 contains 16 residues.

The CDR3 here is CSARDQGSNTEAFF. The CDR3, as DNA: TGCAGTGCTAGAGATCAAGGGTCGAACACTGAAGCTTTCTTT. The gene calls are TRBV20-1 and TRBJ1-1, with D unclear. Looked up from germline, CDR1 is DFQATT and CDR2 is SNEGSKA (reference sequence). The CDR3 is 14 amino acids. Trimming cost V 0 bases and J 1 base, with 9 bases left between them.

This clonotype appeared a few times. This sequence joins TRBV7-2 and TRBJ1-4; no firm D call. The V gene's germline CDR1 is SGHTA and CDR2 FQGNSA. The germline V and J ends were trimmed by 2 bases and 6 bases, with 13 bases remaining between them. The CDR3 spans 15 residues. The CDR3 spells CASSLYRGLDEKLFF. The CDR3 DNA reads TGTGCCAGCAGCTTATACCGGGGTCTTGATGAAAAACTGTTTTTT. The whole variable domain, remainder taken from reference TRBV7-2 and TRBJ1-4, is GAGVSQSPSNKVTEKGKDVELRCDPISGHTALYWYRQSLGQGLEFLIYFQGNSAPDKSGLPSDRFSAERTGGSVSTLTIQRTQQEDSAVYLCASSLYRGLDEKLFFGSGTQLSVL.

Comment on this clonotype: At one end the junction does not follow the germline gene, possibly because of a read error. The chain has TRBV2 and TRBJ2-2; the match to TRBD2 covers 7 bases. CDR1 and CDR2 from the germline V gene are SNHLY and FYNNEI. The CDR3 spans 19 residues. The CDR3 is CARSTAGLQWFANTGELFF. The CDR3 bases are TGTGCCCGCAGTACAGCGGGACTTCAGTGGTTCGCGAACACCGGGGAGCTGTTTTTT.

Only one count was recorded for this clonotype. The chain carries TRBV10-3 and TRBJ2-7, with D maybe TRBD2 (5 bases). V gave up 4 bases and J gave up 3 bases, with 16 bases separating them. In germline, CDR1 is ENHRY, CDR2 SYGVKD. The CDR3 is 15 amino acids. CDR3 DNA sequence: TGTGCCATCAGTGGCCCCCGGGGTCCGAACTACGAGCAGTACTTC. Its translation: CAISGPRGPNYEQYF.

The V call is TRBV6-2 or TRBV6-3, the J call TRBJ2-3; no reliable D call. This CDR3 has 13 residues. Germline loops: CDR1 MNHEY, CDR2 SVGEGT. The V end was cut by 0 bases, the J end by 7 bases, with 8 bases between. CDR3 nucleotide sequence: TGTGCCAGCAGTTACTCCGACGGAAATACGCAGTATTTT. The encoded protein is CASSYSDGNTQYF.

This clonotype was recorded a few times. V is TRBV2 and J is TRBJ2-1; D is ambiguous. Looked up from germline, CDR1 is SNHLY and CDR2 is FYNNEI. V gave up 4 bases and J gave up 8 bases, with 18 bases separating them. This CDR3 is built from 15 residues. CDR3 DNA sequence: TGTGCCAGCAGTGTGGGCGGAATGGGTGGCTATGAGCAGTTCTTC. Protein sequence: CASSVGGMGGYEQFF. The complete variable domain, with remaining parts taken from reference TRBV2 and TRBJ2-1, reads EPEVTQTPSHQVTQMGQEVILRCVPISNHLYFYWYRQILGQKVEFLVSFYNNEISEKSEIFDDQFSVERPDGSNFTLKIRSTKLEDSAMYFCASSVGGMGGYEQFFGPGTRLTVL.

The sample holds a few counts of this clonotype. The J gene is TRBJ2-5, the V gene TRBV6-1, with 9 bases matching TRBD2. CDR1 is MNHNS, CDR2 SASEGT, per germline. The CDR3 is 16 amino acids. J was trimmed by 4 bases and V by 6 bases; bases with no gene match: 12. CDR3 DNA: TGTGCCAGCAGCCCCGGGGCGGGAGGGCCTCCAGAGACCCAGTACTTC. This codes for CASSPGAGGPPETQYF.

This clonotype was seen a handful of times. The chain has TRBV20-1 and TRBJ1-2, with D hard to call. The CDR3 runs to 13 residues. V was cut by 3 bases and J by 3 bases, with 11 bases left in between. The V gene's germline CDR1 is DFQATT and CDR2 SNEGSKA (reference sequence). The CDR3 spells CSASLNGDYGYTF. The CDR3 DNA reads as TGCAGTGCTAGCCTCAATGGGGACTATGGCTACACCTTC.

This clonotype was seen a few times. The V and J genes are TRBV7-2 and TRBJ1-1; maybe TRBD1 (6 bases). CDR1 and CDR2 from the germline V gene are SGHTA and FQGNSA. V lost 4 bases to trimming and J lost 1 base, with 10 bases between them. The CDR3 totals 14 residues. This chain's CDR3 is CASSSSTGNTEAFF. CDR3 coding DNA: TGTGCCAGCAGCTCCTCGACAGGGAACACTGAAGCTTTCTTT.

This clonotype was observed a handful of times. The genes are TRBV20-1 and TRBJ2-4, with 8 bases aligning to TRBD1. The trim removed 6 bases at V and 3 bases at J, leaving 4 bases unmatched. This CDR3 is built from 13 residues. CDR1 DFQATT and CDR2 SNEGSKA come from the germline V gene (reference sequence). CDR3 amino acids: CSARGLGKNIQYF. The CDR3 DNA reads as TGCAGTGCCAGGGGGCTGGGCAAAAACATTCAGTACTTC.

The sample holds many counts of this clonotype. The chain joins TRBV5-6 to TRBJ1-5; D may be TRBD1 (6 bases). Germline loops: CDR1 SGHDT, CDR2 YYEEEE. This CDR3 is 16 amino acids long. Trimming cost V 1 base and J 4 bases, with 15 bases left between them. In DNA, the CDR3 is TGTGCCAGCAGCTTGTATGGGAAAGGGGGTAATCAGCCCCAGCATTTT. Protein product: CASSLYGKGGNQPQHF. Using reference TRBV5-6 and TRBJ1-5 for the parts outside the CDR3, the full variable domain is DAGVTQSPTHLIKTRGQQVTLRCSPKSGHDTVSWYQQALGQGPQFIFQYYEEEERQRGNFPDRFSGHQFPNYSSELNVNALLLGDSALYLCASSLYGKGGNQPQHFGDGTRLSIL.

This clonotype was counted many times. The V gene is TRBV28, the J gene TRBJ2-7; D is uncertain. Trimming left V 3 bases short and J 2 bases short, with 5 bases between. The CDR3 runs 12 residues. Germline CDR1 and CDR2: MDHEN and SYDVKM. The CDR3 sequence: CASSFAAYEQYF. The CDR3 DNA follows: TGTGCCAGCAGTTTCGCAGCCTACGAGCAGTACTTC.

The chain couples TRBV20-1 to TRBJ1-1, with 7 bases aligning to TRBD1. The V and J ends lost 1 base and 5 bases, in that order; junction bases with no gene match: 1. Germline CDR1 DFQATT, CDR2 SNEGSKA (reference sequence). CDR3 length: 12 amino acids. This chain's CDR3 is CSARATGTEAFF. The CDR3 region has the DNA TGCAGTGCTAGAGCGACAGGGACTGAAGCTTTCTTT.

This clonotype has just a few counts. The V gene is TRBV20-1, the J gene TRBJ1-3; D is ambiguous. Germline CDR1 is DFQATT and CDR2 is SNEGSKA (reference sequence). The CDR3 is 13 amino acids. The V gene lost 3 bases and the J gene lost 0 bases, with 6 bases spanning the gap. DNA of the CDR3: TGCAGTGCTAGGACAAGCTCTGGAAACACCATATATTTT. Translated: CSARTSSGNTIYF.

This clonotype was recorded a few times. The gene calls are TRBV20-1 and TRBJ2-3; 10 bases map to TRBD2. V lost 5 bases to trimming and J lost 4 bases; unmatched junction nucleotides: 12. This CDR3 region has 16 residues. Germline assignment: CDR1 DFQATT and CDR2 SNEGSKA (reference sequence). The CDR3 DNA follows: TGCAGTGCTTCAGTCCCCACTAGCGGGACCGCAGATACGCAGTATTTT. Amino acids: CSASVPTSGTADTQYF.

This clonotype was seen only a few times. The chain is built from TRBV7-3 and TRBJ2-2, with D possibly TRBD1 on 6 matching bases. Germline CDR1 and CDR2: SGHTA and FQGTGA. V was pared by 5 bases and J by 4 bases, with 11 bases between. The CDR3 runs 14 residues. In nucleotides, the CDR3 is TGTGCCAGCAGCCGAGGACAGATCACCGGGGAGCTGTTTTTT. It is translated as CASSRGQITGELFF. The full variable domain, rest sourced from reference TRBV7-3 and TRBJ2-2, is GAGVSQTPSNKVTEKGKYVELRCDPISGHTALYWYRQSLGQGPEFLIYFQGTGAADDSGLPNDRFFAVRPEGSVSTLKIQRTERGDSAVYLCASSRGQITGELFFGEGSRLTVL.

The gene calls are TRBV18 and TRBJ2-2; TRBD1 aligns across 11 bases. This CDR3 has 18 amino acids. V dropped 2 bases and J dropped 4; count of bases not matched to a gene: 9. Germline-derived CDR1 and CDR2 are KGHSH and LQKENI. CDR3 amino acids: CASSPTTPGQGVTGELFF. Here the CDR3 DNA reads TGTGCCAGCTCACCAACAACTCCGGGACAGGGGGTCACCGGGGAGCTGTTTTTT.

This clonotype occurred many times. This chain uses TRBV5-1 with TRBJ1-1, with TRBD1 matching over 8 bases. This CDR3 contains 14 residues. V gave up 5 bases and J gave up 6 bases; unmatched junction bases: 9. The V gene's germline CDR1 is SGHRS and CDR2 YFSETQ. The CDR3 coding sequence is TGCGCCAGCAGACCAGACAGGGGCTTCGCTGAAGCTTTCTTT. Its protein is CASRPDRGFAEAFF.

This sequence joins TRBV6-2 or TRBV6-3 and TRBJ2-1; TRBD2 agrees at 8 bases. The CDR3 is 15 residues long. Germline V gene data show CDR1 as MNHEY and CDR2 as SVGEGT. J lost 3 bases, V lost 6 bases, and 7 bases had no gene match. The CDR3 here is CASRAGLEIYNEQFF. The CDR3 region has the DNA TGTGCCAGCAGAGCGGGACTAGAGATCTACAATGAGCAGTTCTTC.

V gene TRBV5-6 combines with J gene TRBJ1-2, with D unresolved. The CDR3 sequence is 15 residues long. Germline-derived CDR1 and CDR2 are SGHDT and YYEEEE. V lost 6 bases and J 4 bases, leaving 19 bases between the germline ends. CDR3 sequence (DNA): TGTGCCAGCACCATTGGCCACACATCCGCCTATGGCTACACCTTC. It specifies CASTIGHTSAYGYTF.